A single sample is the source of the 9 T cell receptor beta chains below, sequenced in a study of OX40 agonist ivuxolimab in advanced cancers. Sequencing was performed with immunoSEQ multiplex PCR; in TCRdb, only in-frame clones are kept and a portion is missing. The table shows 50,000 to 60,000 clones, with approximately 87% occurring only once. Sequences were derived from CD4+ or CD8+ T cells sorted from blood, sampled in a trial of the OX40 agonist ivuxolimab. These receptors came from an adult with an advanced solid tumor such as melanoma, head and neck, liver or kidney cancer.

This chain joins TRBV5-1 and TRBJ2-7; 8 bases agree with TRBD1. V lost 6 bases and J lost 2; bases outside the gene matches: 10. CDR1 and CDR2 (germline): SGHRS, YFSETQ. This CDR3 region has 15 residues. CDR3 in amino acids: CASIGDRGLTYEQYF. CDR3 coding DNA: TGCGCCAGCATTGGAGACAGGGGTTTGACCTACGAGCAGTACTTC.

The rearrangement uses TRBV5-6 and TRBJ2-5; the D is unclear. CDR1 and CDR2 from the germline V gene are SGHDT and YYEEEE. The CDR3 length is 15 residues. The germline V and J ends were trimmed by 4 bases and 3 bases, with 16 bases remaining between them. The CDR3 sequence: CASSPRPDNKETQYF. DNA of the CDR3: TGTGCCAGCAGCCCTCGGCCTGATAATAAAGAGACCCAGTACTTC.

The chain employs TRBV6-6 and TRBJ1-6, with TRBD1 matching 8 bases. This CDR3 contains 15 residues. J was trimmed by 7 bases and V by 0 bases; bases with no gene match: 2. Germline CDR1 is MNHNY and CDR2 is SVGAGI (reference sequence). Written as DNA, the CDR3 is TGTGCCAGCAGTTACTCATCAGGGGGCAATTCACCCCTCCACTTT. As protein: CASSYSSGGNSPLHF.

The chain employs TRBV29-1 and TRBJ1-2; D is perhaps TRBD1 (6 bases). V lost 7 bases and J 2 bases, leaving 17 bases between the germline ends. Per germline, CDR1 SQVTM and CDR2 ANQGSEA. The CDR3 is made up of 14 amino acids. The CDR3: CSAAGRQGNYGYTF. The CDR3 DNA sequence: TGCAGCGCCGCGGGGAGGCAGGGGAACTATGGCTACACCTTC.

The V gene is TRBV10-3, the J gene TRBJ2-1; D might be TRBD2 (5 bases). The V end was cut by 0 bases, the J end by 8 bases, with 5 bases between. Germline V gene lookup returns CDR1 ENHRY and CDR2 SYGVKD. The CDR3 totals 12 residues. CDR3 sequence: CAISESRDEQFF. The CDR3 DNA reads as TGTGCCATCAGTGAGTCGCGGGATGAGCAGTTCTTC.

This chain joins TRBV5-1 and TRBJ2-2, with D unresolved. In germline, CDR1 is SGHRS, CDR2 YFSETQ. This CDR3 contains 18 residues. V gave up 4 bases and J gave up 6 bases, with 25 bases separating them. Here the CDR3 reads CASSPRSRVSQSPGELFF. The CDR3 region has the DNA TGCGCCAGCAGCCCGCGGTCTCGGGTTAGCCAGAGTCCCGGGGAGCTGTTTTTT.

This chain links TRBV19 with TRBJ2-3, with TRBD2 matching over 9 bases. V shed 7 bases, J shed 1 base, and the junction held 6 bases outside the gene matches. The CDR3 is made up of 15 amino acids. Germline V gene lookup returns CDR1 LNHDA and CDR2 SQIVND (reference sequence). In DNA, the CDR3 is TGTGCCAGTACCCCGACTAGCGGCCGCACAGATACGCAGTATTTT. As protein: CASTPTSGRTDTQYF.

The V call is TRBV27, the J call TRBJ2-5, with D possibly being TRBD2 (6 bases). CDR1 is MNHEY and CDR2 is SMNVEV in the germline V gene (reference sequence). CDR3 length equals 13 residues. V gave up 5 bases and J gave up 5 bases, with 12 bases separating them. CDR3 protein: CASSARRGETQYF. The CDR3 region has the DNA TGTGCCAGCAGTGCACGCCGGGGGGAGACCCAGTACTTC.

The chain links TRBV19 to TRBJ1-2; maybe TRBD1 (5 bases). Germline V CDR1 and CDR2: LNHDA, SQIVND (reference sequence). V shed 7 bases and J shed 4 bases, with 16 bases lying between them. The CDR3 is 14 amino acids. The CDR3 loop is CASTQQAGTYGYTF. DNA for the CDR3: TGTGCCAGTACCCAACAGGCGGGGACCTATGGCTACACCTTC.